The source of this T cell receptor beta chain is a study of blood T cell repertoires in COVID-19. Assay used: immunoSEQ multiplex PCR; TCRdb lists only in-frame clones, some missing. The sample contains more than 55,000 clones, 73% of which appear only once. The CDR3 has 14 amino acids. This chain joins TRBV21-1 and TRBJ1-6; TRBD1 was called by the table and not checked on the DNA. TRBV21-1 is classified as a pseudogene. The source of this sequence is a woman aged 70 to 79 with acute or convalescent COVID-19. Sequencing was carried out using peripheral blood. CDR3 bases: TGTGCCGACACAGGGTCTAAGTATAATTCACCCCTCCACTTT. It specifies CADTGSKYNSPLHF.